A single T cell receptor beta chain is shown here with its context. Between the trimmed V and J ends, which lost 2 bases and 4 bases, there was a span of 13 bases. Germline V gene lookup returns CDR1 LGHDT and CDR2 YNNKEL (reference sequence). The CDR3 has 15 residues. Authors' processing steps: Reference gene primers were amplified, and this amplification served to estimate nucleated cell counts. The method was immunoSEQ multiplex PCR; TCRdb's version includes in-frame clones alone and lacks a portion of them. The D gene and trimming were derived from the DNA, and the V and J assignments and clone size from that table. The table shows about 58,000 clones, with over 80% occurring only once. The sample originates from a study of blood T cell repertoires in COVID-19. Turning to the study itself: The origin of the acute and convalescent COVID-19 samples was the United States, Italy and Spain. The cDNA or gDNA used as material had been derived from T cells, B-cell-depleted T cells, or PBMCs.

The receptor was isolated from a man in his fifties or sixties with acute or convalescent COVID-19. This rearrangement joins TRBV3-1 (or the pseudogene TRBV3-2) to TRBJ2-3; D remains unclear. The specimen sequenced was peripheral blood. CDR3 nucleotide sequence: TGTGCCAGCAGCCAATTCAGAAACAGTCCAGATACGCAGTATTTT. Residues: CASSQFRNSPDTQYF.